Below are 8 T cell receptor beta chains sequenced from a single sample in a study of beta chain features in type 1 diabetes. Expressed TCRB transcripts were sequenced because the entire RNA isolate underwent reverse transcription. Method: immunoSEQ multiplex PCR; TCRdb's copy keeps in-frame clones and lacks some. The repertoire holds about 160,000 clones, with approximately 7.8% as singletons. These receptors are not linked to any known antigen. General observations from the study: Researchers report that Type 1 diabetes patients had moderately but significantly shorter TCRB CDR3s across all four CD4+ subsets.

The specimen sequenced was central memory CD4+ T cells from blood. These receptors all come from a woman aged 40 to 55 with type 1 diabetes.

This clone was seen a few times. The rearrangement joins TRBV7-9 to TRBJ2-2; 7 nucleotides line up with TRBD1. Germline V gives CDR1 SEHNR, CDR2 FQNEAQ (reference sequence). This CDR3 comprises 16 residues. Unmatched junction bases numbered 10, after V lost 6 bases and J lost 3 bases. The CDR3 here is CASSSKPGGHTGELFF. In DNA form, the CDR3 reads TGTGCCAGCAGTTCCAAACCAGGGGGACACACCGGGGAGCTGTTTTTT. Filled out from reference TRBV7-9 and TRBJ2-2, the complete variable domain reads DTGVSQNPRHKITKRGQNVTFRCDPISEHNRLYWYRQTLGQGPEFLTYFQNEAQLEKSRLLSDRFSAERPKGSFSTLEIQRTEQGDSAMYLCASSSKPGGHTGELFFGEGSRLTVL.

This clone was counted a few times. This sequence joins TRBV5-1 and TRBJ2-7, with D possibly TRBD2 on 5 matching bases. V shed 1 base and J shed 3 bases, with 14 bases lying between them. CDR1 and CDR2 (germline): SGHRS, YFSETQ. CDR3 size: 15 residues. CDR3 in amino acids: CASSLMTLGNYEQYF. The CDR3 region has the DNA TGCGCCAGCAGCTTGATGACCCTCGGGAACTACGAGCAGTACTTC.

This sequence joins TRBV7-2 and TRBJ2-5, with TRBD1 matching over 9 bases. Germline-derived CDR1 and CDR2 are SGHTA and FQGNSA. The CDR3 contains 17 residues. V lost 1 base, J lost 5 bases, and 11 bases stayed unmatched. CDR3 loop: CASSLGSGTGTGETQYF. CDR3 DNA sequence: TGTGCCAGCAGCTTAGGAAGCGGGACAGGGACGGGGGAGACCCAGTACTTC.

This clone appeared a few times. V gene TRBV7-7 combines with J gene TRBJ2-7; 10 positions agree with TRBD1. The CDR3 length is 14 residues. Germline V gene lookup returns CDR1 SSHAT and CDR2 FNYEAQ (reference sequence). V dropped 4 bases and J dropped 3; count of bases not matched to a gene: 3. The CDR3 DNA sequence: TGTGCCAGCAGCTACAGGGACAGGGGCTACGAGCAGTACTTC. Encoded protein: CASSYRDRGYEQYF.

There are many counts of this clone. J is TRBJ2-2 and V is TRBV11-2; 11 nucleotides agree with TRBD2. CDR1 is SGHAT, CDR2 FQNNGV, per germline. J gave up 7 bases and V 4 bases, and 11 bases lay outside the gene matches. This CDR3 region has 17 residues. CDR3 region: CASSSITSGRPHGELFF. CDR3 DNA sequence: TGTGCCAGCAGCTCAATCACTAGCGGGAGACCCCACGGGGAGCTGTTTTTT.

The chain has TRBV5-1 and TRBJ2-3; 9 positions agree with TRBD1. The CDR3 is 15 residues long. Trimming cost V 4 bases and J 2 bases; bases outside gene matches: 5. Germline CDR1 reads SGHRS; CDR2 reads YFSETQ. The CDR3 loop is CASSGGQGFTDTQYF. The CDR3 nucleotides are TGCGCCAGCAGCGGGGGACAGGGTTTCACAGATACGCAGTATTTT.

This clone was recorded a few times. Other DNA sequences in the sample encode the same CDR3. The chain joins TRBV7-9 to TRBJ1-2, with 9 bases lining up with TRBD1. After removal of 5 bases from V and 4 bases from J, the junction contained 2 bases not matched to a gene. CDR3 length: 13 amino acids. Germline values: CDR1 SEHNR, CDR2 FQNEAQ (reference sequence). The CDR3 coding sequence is TGTGCCAGCAGCCCGGGACAGGGCTATGGCTACACCTTC. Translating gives CASSPGQGYGYTF.

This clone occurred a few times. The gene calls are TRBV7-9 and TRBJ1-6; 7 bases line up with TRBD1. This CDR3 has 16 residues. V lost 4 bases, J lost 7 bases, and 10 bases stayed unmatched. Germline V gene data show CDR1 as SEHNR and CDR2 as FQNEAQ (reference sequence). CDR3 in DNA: TGTGCCAGCAGCTCAGACAGGGCCCCAGGGAATTCACCCCTCCACTTT. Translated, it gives CASSSDRAPGNSPLHF.